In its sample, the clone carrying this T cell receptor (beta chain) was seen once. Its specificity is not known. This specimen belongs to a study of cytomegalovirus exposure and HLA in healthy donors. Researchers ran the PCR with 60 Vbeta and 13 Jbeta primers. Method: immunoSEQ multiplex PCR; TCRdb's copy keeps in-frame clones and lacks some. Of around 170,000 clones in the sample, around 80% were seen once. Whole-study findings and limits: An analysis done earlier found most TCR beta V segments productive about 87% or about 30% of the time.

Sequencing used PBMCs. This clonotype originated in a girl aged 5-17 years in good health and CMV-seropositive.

CDR3 protein: CASSPIVGDDSFTEAFF. The CDR3 coding sequence is TGTGCCAGCTCACCAATTGTAGGGGATGACTCTTTTACTGAAGCTTTCTTT. The rearrangement joins TRBV18 to TRBJ1-1, with a tentative D call TRBD1 (5 bases). Germline V gives CDR1 KGHSH, CDR2 LQKENI. The CDR3 spans 17 residues. V lost 2 bases and J lost 5, with 21 bases in between.